The 5 T cell receptor beta chains given below trace back to one sample, sequenced in a study of T cell responses to AZD1222 COVID-19 vaccine. Repertoires were generated with immunoSEQ multiplex PCR, while TCRdb's copy carries only in-frame clones and drops some. Seen here are approximately 92,000 clones, approximately 90% observed once, and the top ten hold about 7.5%. Sequences were derived from peripheral blood, sampled on day 0 of AZD1222 vaccination. The receptors were gathered from an adult in good health.

V gene TRBV20-1 combines with J gene TRBJ2-7; tentative D call: TRBD2 (5 bases). V lost 3 bases to trimming and J lost 3 bases, with 6 bases between them. The CDR3 totals 11 residues. Germline V CDR1 and CDR2: DFQATT, SNEGSKA (reference sequence). DNA of the CDR3: TGCAGTGCTAGGGAGGTCTACGAGCAGTACTTC. This translates into CSAREVYEQYF.

The gene calls are TRBV27 and TRBJ1-2; the D gene is possibly TRBD1 (5 bases). CDR3 length equals 13 residues. Germline-derived CDR1 and CDR2 are MNHEY and SMNVEV (reference sequence). V dropped 6 bases and J dropped 4 bases, with 12 bases sitting between them. This CDR3 reads CASSLSGSYGYTF. The CDR3 bases are TGTGCCAGCAGCCTTTCAGGGTCCTATGGCTACACCTTC.

V is TRBV10-3 and J is TRBJ1-2; no firm D call. V lost 7 bases to trimming and J lost 3 bases, with 12 bases between them. This CDR3 contains 13 residues. In germline, CDR1 is ENHRY, CDR2 SYGVKD. The CDR3 is CAIKRDNYYGYTF. Written as DNA, the CDR3 is TGTGCCATCAAGCGAGACAACTACTATGGCTACACCTTC.

The chain uses TRBV27 and TRBJ2-4; 12 bases match TRBD2. Germline CDR1 reads MNHEY; CDR2 reads SMNVEV (reference sequence). The CDR3 spans 16 residues. After removal of 4 bases from V and 5 bases from J, the junction contained 6 bases not matched to a gene. In DNA form, the CDR3 reads TGTGCCAGCAGTTCACCGACTAGCGGGAGTGAAAACATTCAGTACTTC. Its translation: CASSSPTSGSENIQYF.

The CDR3 is CASSLDGGVYGYTF. The CDR3 bases are TGTGCCAGCAGCTTAGATGGAGGGGTCTATGGCTACACCTTC. V gene TRBV7-2 combines with J gene TRBJ1-2; possibly TRBD1 for D (5 bases). With 1 base removed from V and 4 bases from J, the gap between germline ends came to 10 bases. The germline V gene has CDR1 SGHTA and CDR2 FQGNSA. CDR3 length: 14 residues.